In its sample, the clone carrying this T cell receptor beta chain was seen a few times. Its specificity is unknown. This specimen comes from a study of identical twins. Study findings and constraints: Out-of-frame TCR alpha sharing in monozygotic twins exceeded recombination model predictions.

TCRdb reprocessed the 5' RACE reads with MiXCR, giving one entry per CDR3 protein. Among approximately 230,000 distinct CDR3 sequences listed, more than 13% were seen once. This sequence was found in a woman aged 18 to 35 in good health. The sample comprised memory (CD45RO+) T cells sorted from blood.

The CDR3 coding sequence is TGCAGTGCTCCAATGGGAGGAGTGGATACGCAGTATTTT. Amino acids: CSAPMGGVDTQYF. The chain carries TRBV20-1 and TRBJ2-3; tentatively, D is TRBD2 (6 bases). The V end lost 5 bases, the J end lost 6 bases, and 15 bases lay between the germline ends. This CDR3 spans 13 amino acids. CDR1 is DFQATT, CDR2 SNEGSKA, per germline (reference sequence).